The clone carrying this T cell receptor (beta chain) occurred a few times. V lost 1 base, J lost 1 base, and 7 bases lay in between. There are 14 residues in the CDR3. Germline CDR1 LGHDT, CDR2 YNNKEL (reference sequence). The sample comes from a study of blood T cell repertoires in COVID-19. Study-level information: Some COVID-19 samples were acute and others convalescent; all came from the United States, Italy and Spain. In each case, the material was cDNA or gDNA derived from T cells, B-cell-depleted T cells, or PBMCs.

In the original processing: Estimation of nucleated cell counts was performed using reference gene primer amplification. Clones were sequenced by immunoSEQ multiplex PCR, and TCRdb holds only the in-frame ones, with some missing. V and J calls and clone size follow that table, whereas D and trimming were derived from the DNA. The sample has approximately 170,000 clones, around 82% seen once. The source of this sequence is a man in his fifties or sixties with active or convalescent COVID-19. J is TRBJ1-1 and V is TRBV3-1 (or the pseudogene TRBV3-2); no clear D. The sequenced sample consisted of peripheral blood. The CDR3 nucleotides are TGTGCCAGCAGCCAAGCCCAGGAGAACACTGAAGCTTTCTTT. Its translation is CASSQAQENTEAFF.